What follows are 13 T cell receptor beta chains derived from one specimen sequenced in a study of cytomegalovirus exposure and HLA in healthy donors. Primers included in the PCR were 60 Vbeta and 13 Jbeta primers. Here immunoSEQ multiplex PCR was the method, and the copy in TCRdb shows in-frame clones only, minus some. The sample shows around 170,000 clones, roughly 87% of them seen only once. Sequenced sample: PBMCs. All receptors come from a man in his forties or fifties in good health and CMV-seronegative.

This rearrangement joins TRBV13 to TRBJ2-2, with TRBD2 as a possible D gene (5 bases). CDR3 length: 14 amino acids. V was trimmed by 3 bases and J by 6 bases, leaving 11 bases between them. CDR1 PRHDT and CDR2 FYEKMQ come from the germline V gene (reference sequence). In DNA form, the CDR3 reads TGTGCCAGCAGCTTGGGTCTAGCAGCCGGGGAGCTGTTTTTT. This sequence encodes CASSLGLAAGELFF.

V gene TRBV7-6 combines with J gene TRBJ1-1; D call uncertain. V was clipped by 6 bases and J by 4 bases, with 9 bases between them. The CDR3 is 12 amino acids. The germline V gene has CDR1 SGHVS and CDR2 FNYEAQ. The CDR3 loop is CASSLLGTEAFF. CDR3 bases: TGTGCCAGCAGTCTTCTAGGCACTGAAGCTTTCTTT.

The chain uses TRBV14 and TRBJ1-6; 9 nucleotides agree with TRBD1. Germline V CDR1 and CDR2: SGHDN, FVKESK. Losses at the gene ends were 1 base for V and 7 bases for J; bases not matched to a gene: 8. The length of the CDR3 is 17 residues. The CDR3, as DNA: TGTGCCAGCAGCCAAGCGGGACAGGGCTCTAGCAATTCACCCCTCCACTTT. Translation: CASSQAGQGSSNSPLHF. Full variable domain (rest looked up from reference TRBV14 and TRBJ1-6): EAGVTQFPSHSVIEKGQTVTLRCDPISGHDNLYWYRRVMGKEIKFLLHFVKESKQDESGMPNNRFLAERTGGTYSTLKVQPAELEDSGVYFCASSQAGQGSSNSPLHFGNGTRLTVT.

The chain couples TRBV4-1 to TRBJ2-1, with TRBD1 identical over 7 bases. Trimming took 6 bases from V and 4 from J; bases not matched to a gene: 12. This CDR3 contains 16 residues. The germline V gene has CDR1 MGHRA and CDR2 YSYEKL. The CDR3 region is CASSPQGDSPYNEQFF. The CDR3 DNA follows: TGCGCCAGCAGTCCTCAGGGGGACAGCCCGTACAATGAGCAGTTCTTC.

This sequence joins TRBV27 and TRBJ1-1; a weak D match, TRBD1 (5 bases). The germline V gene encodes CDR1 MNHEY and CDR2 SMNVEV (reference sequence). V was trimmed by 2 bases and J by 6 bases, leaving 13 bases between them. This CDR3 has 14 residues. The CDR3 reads CASSLSRGGAEAFF. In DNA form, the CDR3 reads TGTGCCAGCAGTTTAAGTAGGGGAGGGGCTGAAGCTTTCTTT.

The CDR3 DNA is TGTGCCAGCAGCCCCCGTCGGGGACTAACGCCCACAGATACGCAGTATTTT. As protein: CASSPRRGLTPTDTQYF. The chain carries TRBV7-9 and TRBJ2-3; 7 bases are shared with TRBD2. V trimming: 5 bases; J trimming: 2 bases; junction bases outside the gene matches: 13. The germline V gene encodes CDR1 SEHNR and CDR2 FQNEAQ (reference sequence). The CDR3 runs 17 residues.

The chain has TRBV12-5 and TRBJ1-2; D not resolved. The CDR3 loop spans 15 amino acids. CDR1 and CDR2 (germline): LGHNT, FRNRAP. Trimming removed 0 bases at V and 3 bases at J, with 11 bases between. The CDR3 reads CASGLVDGRDYGYTF. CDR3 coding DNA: TGTGCTAGTGGTTTGGTAGATGGGAGGGACTATGGCTACACCTTC.

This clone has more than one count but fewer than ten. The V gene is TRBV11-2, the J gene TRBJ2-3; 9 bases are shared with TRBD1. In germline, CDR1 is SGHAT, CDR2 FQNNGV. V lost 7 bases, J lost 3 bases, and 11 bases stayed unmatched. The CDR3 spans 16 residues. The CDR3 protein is CASKGYRGQETDTQYF. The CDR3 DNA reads TGTGCCAGCAAGGGTTACAGGGGGCAAGAAACAGATACGCAGTATTTT.

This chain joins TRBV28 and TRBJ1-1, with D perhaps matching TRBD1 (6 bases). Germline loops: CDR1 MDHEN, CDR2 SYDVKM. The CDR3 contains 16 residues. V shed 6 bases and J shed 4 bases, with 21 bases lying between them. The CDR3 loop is CASSPASGGLGTEAFF. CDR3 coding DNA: TGTGCCAGCAGCCCTGCCTCGGGGGGCTTGGGCACTGAAGCTTTCTTT.

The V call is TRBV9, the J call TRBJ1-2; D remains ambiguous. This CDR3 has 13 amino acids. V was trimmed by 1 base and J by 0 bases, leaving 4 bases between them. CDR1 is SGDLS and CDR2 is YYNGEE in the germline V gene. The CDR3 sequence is CASSVTTNYGYTF. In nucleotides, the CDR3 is TGTGCCAGCAGCGTAACAACTAACTATGGCTACACCTTC. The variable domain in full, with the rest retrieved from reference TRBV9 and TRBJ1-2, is DSGVTQTPKHLITATGQRVTLRCSPRSGDLSVYWYQQSLDQGLQFLIQYYNGEERAKGNILERFSAQQFPDLHSELNLSSLELGDSALYFCASSVTTNYGYTFGSGTRLTVV.

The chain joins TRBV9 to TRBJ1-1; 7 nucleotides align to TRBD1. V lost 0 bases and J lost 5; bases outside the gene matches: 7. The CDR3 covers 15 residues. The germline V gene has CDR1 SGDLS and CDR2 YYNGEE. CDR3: CASSVVGDSGTEAFF. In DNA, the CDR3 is TGTGCCAGCAGCGTAGTGGGGGACAGTGGGACTGAAGCTTTCTTT. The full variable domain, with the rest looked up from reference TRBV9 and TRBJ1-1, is DSGVTQTPKHLITATGQRVTLRCSPRSGDLSVYWYQQSLDQGLQFLIQYYNGEERAKGNILERFSAQQFPDLHSELNLSSLELGDSALYFCASSVVGDSGTEAFFGQGTRLTVV.

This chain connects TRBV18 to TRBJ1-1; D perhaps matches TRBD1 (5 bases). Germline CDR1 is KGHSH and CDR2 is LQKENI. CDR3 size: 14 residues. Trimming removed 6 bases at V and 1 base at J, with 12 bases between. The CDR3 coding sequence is TGTGCCAGCTCTCCCGCCCAGGGGAACACTGAAGCTTTCTTT. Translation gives CASSPAQGNTEAFF.

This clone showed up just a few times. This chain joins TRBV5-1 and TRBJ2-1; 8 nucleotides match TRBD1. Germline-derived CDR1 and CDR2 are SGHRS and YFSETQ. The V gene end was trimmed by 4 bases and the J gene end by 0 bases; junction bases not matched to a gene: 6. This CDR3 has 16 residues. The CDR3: CASSLNTGGSYNEQFF. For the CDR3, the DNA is TGCGCCAGCAGCCTCAATACAGGGGGCTCCTACAATGAGCAGTTCTTC.